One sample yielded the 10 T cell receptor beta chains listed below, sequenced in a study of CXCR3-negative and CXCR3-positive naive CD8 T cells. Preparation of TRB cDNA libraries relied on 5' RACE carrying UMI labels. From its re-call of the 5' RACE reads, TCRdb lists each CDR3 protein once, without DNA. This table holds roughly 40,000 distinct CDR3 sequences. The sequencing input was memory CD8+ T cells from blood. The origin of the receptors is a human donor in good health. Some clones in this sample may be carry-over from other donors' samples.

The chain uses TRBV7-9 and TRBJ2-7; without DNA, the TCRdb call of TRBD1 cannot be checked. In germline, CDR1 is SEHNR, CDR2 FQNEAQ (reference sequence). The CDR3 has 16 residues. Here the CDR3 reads CASSLALGTGGPEQYF.

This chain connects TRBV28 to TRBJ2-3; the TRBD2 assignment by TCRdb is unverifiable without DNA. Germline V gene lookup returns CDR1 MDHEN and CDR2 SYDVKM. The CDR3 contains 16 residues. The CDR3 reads CASRRGLAGVTDTQYF.

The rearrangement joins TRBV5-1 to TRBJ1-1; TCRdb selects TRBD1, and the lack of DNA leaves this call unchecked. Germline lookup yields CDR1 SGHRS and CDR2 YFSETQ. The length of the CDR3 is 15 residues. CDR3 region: CASSLSGQGEMEAFF.

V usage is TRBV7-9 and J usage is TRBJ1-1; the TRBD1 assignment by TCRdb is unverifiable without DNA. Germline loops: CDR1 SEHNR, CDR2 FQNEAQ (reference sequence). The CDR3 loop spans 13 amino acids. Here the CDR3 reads CASSSGQEIEAFF.

CDR3 protein: CSVGIYNEQFF. V is TRBV29-1 and J is TRBJ2-1. Germline CDR1 is SQVTM and CDR2 is ANQGSEA. The CDR3 sequence is 11 residues long.

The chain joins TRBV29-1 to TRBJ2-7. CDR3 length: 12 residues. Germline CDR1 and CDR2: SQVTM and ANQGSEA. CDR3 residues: CSVVLGSYEQYF.

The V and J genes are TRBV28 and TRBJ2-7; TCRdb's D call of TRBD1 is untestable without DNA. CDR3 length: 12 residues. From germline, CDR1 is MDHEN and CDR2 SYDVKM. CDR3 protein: CASSLSGNEQYF.

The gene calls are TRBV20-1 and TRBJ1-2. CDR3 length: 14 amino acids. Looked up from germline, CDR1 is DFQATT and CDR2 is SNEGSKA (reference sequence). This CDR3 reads CSARDQLSGSGYTF.

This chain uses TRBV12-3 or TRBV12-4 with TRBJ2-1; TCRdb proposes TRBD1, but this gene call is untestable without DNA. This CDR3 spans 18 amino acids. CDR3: CASSPGRLALSSYNEQFF.

The CDR3 loop reads CASSQALDSNTGELFF. The chain links TRBV3-1 to TRBJ2-2; TCRdb returns TRBD2, unconfirmable since there is no DNA. The CDR3 sequence is 16 residues long. Germline V gene sequence: CDR1 LGHDT, CDR2 YNNKEL (reference sequence).